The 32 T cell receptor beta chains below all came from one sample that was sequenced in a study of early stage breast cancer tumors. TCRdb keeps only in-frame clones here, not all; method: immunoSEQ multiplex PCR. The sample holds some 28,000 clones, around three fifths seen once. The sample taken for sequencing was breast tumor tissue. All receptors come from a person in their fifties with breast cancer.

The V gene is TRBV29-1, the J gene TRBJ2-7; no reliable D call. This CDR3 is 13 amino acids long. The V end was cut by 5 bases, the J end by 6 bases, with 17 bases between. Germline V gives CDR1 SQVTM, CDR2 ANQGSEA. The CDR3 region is CSVRIGGKGEQYF. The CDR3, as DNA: TGCAGCGTTAGAATCGGTGGTAAGGGCGAGCAGTACTTC.

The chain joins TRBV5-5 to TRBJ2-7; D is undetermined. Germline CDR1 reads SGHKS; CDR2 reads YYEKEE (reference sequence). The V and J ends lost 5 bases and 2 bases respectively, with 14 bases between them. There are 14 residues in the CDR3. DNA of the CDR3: TGTGCCAGCAGTTACACTCAGGTCCCCTACGAGCAGTACTTC. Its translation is CASSYTQVPYEQYF.

The CDR3 DNA is TGTGCCAGCAGTGAAGGAGGACTGCTCTCCTACGAGCAGTACTTC. Protein product: CASSEGGLLSYEQYF. V and J are TRBV2 and TRBJ2-7; D is perhaps TRBD2 (5 bases). The CDR3 is 15 amino acids. V was pared by 1 base and J by 0 bases, with 10 bases between. Per germline, CDR1 SNHLY and CDR2 FYNNEI. The complete variable domain, with remaining parts taken from reference TRBV2 and TRBJ2-7, reads EPEVTQTPSHQVTQMGQEVILRCVPISNHLYFYWYRQILGQKVEFLVSFYNNEISEKSEIFDDQFSVERPDGSNFTLKIRSTKLEDSAMYFCASSEGGLLSYEQYFGPGTRLTVT.

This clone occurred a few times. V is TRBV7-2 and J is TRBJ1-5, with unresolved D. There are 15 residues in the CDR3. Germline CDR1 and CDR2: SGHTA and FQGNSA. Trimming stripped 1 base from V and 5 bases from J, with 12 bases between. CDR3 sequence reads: CASSLGAEPYQPQHF. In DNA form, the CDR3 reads TGTGCCAGCAGCTTAGGGGCAGAACCATATCAGCCCCAGCATTTT.

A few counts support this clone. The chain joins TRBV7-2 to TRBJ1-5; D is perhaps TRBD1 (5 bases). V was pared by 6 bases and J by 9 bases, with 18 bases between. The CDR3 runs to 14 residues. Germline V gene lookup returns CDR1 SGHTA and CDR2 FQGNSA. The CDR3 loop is CASSLRDAQGPQHF. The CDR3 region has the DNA TGTGCCAGCAGTCTCCGGGACGCCCAGGGGCCCCAGCATTTT. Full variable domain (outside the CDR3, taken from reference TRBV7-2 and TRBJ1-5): GAGVSQSPSNKVTEKGKDVELRCDPISGHTALYWYRQSLGQGLEFLIYFQGNSAPDKSGLPSDRFSAERTGGSVSTLTIQRTQQEDSAVYLCASSLRDAQGPQHFGDGTRLSIL.

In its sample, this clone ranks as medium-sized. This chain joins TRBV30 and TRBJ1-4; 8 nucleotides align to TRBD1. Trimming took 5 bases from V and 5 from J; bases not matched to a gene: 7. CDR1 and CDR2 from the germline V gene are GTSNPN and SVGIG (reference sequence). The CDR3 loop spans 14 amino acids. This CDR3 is CAWARTGQNEKLFF. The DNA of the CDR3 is TGTGCCTGGGCAAGGACAGGGCAAAATGAAAAACTGTTTTTT.

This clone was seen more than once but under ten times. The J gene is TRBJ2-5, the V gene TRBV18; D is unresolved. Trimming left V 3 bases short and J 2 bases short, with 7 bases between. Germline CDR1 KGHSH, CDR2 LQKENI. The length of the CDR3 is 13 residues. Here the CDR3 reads CASSPLTQETQYF. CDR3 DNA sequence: TGTGCCAGCTCACCCTTAACTCAAGAGACCCAGTACTTC.

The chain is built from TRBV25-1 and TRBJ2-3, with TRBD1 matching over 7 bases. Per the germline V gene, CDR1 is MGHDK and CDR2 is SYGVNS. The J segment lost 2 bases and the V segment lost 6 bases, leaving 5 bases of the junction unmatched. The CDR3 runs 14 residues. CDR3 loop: CASRPTGPTDTQYF. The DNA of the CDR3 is TGTGCCAGCAGGCCGACAGGGCCCACAGATACGCAGTATTTT.

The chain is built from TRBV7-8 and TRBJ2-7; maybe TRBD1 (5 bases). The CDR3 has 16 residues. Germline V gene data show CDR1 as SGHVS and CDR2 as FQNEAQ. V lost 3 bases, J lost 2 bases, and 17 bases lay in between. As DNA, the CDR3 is TGTGCCAGCAGCTTTAACCTAGGGGTATACACCTACGAGCAGTACTTC. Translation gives CASSFNLGVYTYEQYF.

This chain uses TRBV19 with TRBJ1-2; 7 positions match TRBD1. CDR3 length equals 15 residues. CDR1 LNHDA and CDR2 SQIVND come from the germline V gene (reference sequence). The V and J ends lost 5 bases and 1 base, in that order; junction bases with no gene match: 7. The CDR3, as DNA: TGTGCCAGTAGTTCCGGGACAGATGTTAACTATGGCTACACCTTC. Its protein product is CASSSGTDVNYGYTF. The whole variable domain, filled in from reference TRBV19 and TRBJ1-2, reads DGGITQSPKYLFRKEGQNVTLSCEQNLNHDAMYWYRQDPGQGLRLIYYSQIVNDFQKGDIAEGYSVSREKKESFPLTVTSAQKNPTAFYLCASSSGTDVNYGYTFGSGTRLTVV.

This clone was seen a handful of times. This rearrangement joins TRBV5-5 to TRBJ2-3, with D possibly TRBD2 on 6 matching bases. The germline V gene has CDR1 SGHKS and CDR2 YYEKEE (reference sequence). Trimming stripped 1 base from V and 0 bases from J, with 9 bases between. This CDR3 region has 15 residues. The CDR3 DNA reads TGTGCCAGCAGCTTGATCAGCGGGAGCACAGATACGCAGTATTTT. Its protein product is CASSLISGSTDTQYF. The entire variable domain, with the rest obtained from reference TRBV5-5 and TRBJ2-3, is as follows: DAGVTQSPTHLIKTRGQQVTLRCSPISGHKSVSWYQQVLGQGPQFIFQYYEKEERGRGNFPDRFSARQFPNYSSELNVNALLLGDSALYLCASSLISGSTDTQYFGPGTRLTVL.

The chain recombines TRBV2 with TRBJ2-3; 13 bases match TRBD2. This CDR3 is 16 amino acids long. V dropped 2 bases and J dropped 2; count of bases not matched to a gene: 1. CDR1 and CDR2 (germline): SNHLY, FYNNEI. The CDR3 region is CASSETSGRATDTQYF. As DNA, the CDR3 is TGTGCCAGCAGTGAAACTAGCGGGAGGGCCACAGATACGCAGTATTTT.

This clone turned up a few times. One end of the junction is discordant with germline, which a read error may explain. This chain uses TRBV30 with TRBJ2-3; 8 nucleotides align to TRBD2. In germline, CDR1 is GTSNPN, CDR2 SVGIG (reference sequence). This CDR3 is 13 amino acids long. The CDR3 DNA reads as TGTGCCTGGAGCTCTGGACTAGCAGCGAGGGTTTTTTTT. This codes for CAWSSGLAARVFF.

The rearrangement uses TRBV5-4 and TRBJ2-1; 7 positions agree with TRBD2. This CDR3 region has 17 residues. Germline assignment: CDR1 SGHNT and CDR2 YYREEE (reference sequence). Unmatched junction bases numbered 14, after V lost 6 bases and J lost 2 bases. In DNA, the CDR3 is TGTGCCAGCATGCCACGTCCCGCGGGAGCTACCTACAATGAGCAGTTCTTC. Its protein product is CASMPRPAGATYNEQFF. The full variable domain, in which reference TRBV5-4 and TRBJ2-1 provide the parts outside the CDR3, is ETGVTQSPTHLIKTRGQQVTLRCSSQSGHNTVSWYQQALGQGPQFIFQYYREEENGRGNFPPRFSGLQFPNYSSELNVNALELDDSALYLCASMPRPAGATYNEQFFGPGTRLTVL.

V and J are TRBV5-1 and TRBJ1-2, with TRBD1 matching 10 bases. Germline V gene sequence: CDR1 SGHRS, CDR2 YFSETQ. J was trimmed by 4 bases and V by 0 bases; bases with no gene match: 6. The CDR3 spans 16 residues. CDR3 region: CASSLGQGANFYGYTF. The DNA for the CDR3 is TGCGCCAGCAGCTTGGGACAGGGGGCGAATTTCTATGGCTACACCTTC.

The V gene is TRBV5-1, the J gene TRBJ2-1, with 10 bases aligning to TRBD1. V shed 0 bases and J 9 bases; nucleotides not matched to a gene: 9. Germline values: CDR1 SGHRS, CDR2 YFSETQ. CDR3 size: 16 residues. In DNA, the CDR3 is TGCGCCAGCAGCTTGGGGGCGGGACAGGGGTTCGGTGAGCAGTTCTTC. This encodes CASSLGAGQGFGEQFF.

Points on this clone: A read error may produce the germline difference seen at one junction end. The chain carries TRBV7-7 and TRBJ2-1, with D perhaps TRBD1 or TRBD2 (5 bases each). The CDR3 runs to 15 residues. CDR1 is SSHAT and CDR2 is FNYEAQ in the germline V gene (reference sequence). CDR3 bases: TGTGCTAGCAGCATCAGGGAGAATTCCCTTAATGAGCAGTTCTTC. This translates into CASSIRENSLNEQFF.

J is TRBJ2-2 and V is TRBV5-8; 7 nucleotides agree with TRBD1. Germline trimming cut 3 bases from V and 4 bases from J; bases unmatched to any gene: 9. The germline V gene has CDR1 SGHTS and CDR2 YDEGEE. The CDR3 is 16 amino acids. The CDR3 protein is CASSSFLTGTTGELFF. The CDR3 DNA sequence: TGTGCCAGCAGCTCCTTTCTGACAGGGACCACCGGGGAGCTGTTTTTT.

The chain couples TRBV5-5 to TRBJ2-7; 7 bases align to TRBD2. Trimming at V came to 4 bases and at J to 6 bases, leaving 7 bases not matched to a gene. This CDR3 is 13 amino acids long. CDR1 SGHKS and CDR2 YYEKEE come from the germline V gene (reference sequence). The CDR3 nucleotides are TGTGCCAGCAGCCTCAGGACTAGTGGCGAGCAGTACTTC. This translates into CASSLRTSGEQYF. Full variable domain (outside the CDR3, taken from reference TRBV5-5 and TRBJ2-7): DAGVTQSPTHLIKTRGQQVTLRCSPISGHKSVSWYQQVLGQGPQFIFQYYEKEERGRGNFPDRFSARQFPNYSSELNVNALLLGDSALYLCASSLRTSGEQYFGPGTRLTVT.

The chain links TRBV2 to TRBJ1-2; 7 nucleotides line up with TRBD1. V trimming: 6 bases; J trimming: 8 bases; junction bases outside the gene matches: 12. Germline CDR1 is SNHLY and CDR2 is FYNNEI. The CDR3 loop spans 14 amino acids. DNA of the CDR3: TGTGCCAGCAGGGGACCCGACAGGGCCAGGGGCTACACCTTC. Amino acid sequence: CASRGPDRARGYTF. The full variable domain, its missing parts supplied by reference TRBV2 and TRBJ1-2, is EPEVTQTPSHQVTQMGQEVILRCVPISNHLYFYWYRQILGQKVEFLVSFYNNEISEKSEIFDDQFSVERPDGSNFTLKIRSTKLEDSAMYFCASRGPDRARGYTFGSGTRLTVV.

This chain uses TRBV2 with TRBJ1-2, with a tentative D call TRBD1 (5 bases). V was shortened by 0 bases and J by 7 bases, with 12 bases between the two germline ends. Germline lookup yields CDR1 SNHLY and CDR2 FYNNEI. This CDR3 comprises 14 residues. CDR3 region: CASSEALQGSGYTF. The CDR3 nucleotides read TGTGCCAGCAGTGAAGCGCTTCAGGGCAGTGGCTACACCTTC.

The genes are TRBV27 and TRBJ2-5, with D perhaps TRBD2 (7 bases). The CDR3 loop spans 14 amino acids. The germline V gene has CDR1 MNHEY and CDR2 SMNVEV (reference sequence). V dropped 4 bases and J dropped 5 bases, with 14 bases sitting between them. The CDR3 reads CASSYRRGLETQYF. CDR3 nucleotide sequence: TGTGCCAGCAGTTACAGGCGGGGGCTGGAGACCCAGTACTTC.

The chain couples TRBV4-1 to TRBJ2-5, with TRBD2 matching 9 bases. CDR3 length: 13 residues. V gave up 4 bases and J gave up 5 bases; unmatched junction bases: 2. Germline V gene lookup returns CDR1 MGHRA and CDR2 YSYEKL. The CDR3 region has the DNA TGCGCCAGCAGCCCTAGCGGGACTGAGACCCAGTACTTC. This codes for CASSPSGTETQYF.

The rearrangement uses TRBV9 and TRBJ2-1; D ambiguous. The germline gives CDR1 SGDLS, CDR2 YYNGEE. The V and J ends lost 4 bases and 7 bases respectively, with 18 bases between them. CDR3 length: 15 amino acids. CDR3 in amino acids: CASSTPPEPLNEQFF. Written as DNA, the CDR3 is TGTGCCAGCAGCACCCCCCCCGAGCCCCTTAATGAGCAGTTCTTC.

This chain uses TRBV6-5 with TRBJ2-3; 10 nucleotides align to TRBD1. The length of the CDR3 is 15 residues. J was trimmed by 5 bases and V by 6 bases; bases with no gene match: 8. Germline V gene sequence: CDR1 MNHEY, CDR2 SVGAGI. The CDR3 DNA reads TGTGCCAGCAGAGACAGGGGGCTTTTTGGAGATACGCAGTATTTT. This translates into CASRDRGLFGDTQYF.

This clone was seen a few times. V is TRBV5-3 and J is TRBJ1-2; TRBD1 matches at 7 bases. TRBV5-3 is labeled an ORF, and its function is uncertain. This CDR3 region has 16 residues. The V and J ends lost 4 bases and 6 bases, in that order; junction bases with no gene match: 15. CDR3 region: CARSTNSERGQNGYTF. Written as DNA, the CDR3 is TGTGCCAGAAGCACCAACTCCGAGAGGGGGCAAAATGGCTACACCTTC.

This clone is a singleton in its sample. Written as DNA, the CDR3 is TGTGCCTGGAGAGATGAGGGGACCACAGATACGCAGTATTTT. Protein: CAWRDEGTTDTQYF. This chain connects TRBV30 to TRBJ2-3; possibly TRBD1 or TRBD2 for D (5 bases each). The CDR3 has 14 residues. V was shortened by 3 bases and J by 2 bases, with 12 bases between the two germline ends. CDR1 and CDR2 (germline): GTSNPN, SVGIG (reference sequence).

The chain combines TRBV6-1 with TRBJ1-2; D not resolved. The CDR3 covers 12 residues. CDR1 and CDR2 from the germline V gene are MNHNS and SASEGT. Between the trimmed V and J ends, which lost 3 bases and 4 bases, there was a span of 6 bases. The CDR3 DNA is TGTGCCAGCAGTGAGACCTCCTATGGCTACACCTTC. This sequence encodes CASSETSYGYTF.

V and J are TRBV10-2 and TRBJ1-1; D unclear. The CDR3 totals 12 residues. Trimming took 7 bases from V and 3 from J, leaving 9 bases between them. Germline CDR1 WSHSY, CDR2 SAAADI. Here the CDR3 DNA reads TGCGCCAGCATGGGATGGGACACTGAAGCTTTCTTT. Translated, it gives CASMGWDTEAFF.

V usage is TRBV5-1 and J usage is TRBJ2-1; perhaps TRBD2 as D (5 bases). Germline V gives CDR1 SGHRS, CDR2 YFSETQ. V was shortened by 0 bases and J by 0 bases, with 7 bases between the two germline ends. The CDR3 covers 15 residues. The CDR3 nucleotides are TGCGCCAGCAGCTTGGAGGCGGGCTCCTACAATGAGCAGTTCTTC. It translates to CASSLEAGSYNEQFF.

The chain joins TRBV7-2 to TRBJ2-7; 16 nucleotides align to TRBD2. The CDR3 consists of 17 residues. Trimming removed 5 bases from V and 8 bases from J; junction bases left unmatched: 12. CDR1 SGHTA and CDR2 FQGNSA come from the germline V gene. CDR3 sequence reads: CASSPQGLAGGPIQQYF. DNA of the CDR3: TGTGCCAGCAGCCCGCAGGGACTAGCGGGAGGGCCTATCCAGCAGTACTTC.

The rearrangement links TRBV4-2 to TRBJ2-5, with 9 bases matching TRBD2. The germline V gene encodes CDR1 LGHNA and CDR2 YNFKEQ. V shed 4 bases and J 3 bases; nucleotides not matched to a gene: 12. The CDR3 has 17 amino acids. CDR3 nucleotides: TGTGCCAGCAGCCTCGGAGAGCGGGAGGCGGGAGAAGAGACCCAGTACTTC. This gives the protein CASSLGEREAGEETQYF.